A selection of T cell receptor beta chains follows, all from one sample in a study of T cells after yellow fever vaccination. TCRdb reprocessed the 5' RACE reads with MiXCR, giving one entry per CDR3 protein. In the table there are hundreds of thousands of distinct CDR3 sequences, more than 3% of which are singletons. The specimen comprised PBMCs, sampled on the day of the yellow fever booster vaccination. These receptor sequences come from a man younger than 35 who received the YFV17D yellow fever vaccine. Both conserved end residues are part of each CDR3. A D gene is named only where the DNA matches it firmly. Not every row has a clone size; where given, it reads once, few, many or a size class.

d_call: TRBD2; cdr3_length: 12; j_call: TRBJ2-5; v_call: TRBV6-6; clone_size: many; cdr3_aa: CASATSAETQYF; cdr3_nt: TGTGCCAGCGCGACTAGCGCAGAGACCCAGTACTTC
d_call: .; cdr3_length: 14; j_call: TRBJ2-1; v_call: TRBV12-3/TRBV12-4; clone_size: many; cdr3_aa: CASSLAGRPNEQFF; cdr3_nt: TGTGCCAGCAGTTTAGCGGGACGACCCAATGAGCAGTTCTTC
d_call: TRBD1; cdr3_length: 16; j_call: TRBJ2-2; v_call: TRBV19; clone_size: .; cdr3_aa: CASSIDGQGDTGELFF; cdr3_nt: TGTGCCAGTAGTATAGACGGCCAGGGGGACACCGGGGAGCTGTTTTTT
d_call: .; cdr3_length: 15; j_call: TRBJ1-2; v_call: TRBV28; clone_size: .; cdr3_aa: CASSLRWTASYGYTF; cdr3_nt: TGTGCCAGCAGTTTACGGTGGACAGCCTCCTATGGCTACACCTTC
d_call: .; cdr3_length: 10; j_call: TRBJ1-6; v_call: TRBV28; clone_size: few; cdr3_aa: CATEGPPLHF; cdr3_nt: TGTGCCACCGAAGGGCCACCCCTCCACTTT
d_call: TRBD2; cdr3_length: 16; j_call: TRBJ2-1; v_call: TRBV5-6; clone_size: few; cdr3_aa: CASSPGGGGPYNEQFF; cdr3_nt: TGTGCCAGCAGTCCGGGCGGCGGGGGACCCTACAATGAGCAGTTCTTC
d_call: TRBD2; cdr3_length: 13; j_call: TRBJ2-3; v_call: TRBV5-6; clone_size: .; cdr3_aa: CASSLGLAIAQYF; cdr3_nt: TGTGCCAGCAGCTTGGGACTAGCGATTGCGCAGTATTTT
d_call: TRBD1; cdr3_length: 12; j_call: TRBJ2-7; v_call: TRBV4-1; clone_size: many; cdr3_aa: CASSLQGREQYF; cdr3_nt: TGCGCCAGCAGCCTACAGGGGCGGGAGCAGTACTTC
d_call: .; cdr3_length: 15; j_call: TRBJ1-4; v_call: TRBV5-4; clone_size: .; cdr3_aa: CASSYGRGFREKLFF; cdr3_nt: TGTGCCAGCAGCTATGGGAGGGGGTTCCGGGAAAAACTGTTTTTT
d_call: TRBD2; cdr3_length: 15; j_call: TRBJ2-1; v_call: TRBV7-2; clone_size: many; cdr3_aa: CASSTSGGAYNEQFF; cdr3_nt: TGTGCCAGCAGCACTAGCGGGGGGGCTTACAATGAGCAGTTCTTC